The rows below give T cell receptor beta chains drawn from one sample of a study of blood T cell repertoires in COVID-19. Clones were read by immunoSEQ multiplex PCR, and TCRdb kept only the in-frame ones, dropping some. The sample yields about 78,000 clones, around 86% seen once. Sequencing was done on a sample of peripheral blood. Every receptor here comes from an older woman with acute or convalescent COVID-19. The CDR3 runs from the conserved cysteine through the conserved F or W. D genes are given only for firm matches. Rows may omit the clone size; those that give it use once, few, many or a size class.

- | - | TRBJ1-4 | TRBV13 | CASSLGRGKTNEKLFF | TGTGCCAGCAGCTTAGGCCGAGGGAAAACTAATGAAAAACTGTTTTTT
- | - | TRBJ2-1 | TRBV2 | CASSPTSNEQFF | TGTGCCAGCAGCCCTACTAGTAATGAGCAGTTCTTC
- | - | TRBJ2-2 | TRBV6-1 | CASSEGHANTGELFF | TGTGCCAGCAGTGAAGGACACGCGAACACCGGGGAGCTGTTTTTT
- | - | TRBJ1-2 | TRBV27 | CASSFRGRGTYGYTF | TGTGCCAGCAGTTTCAGAGGCCGAGGAACCTATGGCTACACCTTC
- | - | TRBJ1-3 | TRBV18 | CASSPGFRTGNTIYF | TGTGCCAGCTCACCAGGTTTCAGAACCGGAAACACCATATATTTT
- | TRBD1 | TRBJ2-7 | TRBV15 | CATSRNRGPGYEQYF | TGTGCCACCAGCAGGAACAGGGGCCCTGGTTACGAGCAGTACTTC
- | TRBD1 | TRBJ1-6 | TRBV2 | CASSELAGGNSPLHF | TGTGCCAGCAGTGAGTTGGCAGGGGGGAATTCACCCCTCCACTTT
few | - | TRBJ2-2 | TRBV3-1/TRBV3-2 | CASSQRQGNTGELFF | TGTGCCAGCAGCCAACGGCAGGGGAACACCGGGGAGCTGTTTTTT
- | TRBD2 | TRBJ2-7 | TRBV7-9 | CASSYGTSGTEQYF | TGTGCCAGCAGCTATGGGACTAGCGGGACCGAGCAGTACTTC
- | - | TRBJ2-3 | TRBV24-1 | CATSLGDRITDTQYF | TGTGCCACCAGCCTAGGGGATAGGATCACAGATACGCAGTATTTT
once | TRBD1 | TRBJ2-5 | TRBV2 | CASNKQGPRETQYF | TGTGCCAGCAATAAACAGGGGCCGCGGGAGACCCAGTACTTC
- | TRBD2 | TRBJ2-3 | TRBV2 | CASSEALGTSGERKYF | TGTGCCAGCAGTGAAGCGCTAGGTACTAGCGGGGAGCGTAAGTATTTT
- | TRBD2 | TRBJ2-3 | TRBV19 | CASSIGGTSGRTDTQYF | TGTGCCAGTAGTATAGGAGGGACTAGCGGGAGAACAGATACGCAGTATTTT
- | - | TRBJ1-5 | TRBV28 | CASSFPDQPQHF | TGTGCCAGCAGTTTTCCCGATCAGCCCCAGCATTTT
- | TRBD1 | TRBJ1-2 | TRBV4-2 | CASSQEDRGRYYGYTF | TGTGCCAGCAGCCAAGAAGACAGGGGGAGATACTATGGCTACACCTTC
- | - | TRBJ1-1 | TRBV5-1 | CASSADIITEAFF | TGCGCCAGCAGCGCGGACATTATCACTGAAGCTTTCTTT
- | - | TRBJ2-1 | TRBV5-1 | CASSWEVGEQFF | TGCGCCAGCAGCTGGGAGGTGGGTGAGCAGTTCTTC
few | - | TRBJ1-4 | TRBV7-3 | CARPLLGREKLFF | TGTGCCAGGCCCCTTCTCGGCAGGGAAAAACTGTTTTTT
- | TRBD1 | TRBJ1-2 | TRBV27 | CASTFQGDHNYGYTF | TGTGCCAGCACCTTCCAGGGGGACCATAACTATGGCTACACCTTC
- | TRBD1 | TRBJ2-7 | TRBV10-3 | CAISGRTGKNYEQYF | TGTGCCATCAGTGGGCGGACAGGGAAGAACTACGAGCAGTACTTC
- | - | TRBJ2-7 | TRBV7-2 | CASRFREGGSSYEQYF | TGTGCCAGCAGGTTCCGCGAGGGGGGGAGCTCCTACGAGCAGTACTTC
- | - | TRBJ1-1 | TRBV5-4 | CASSLFFREEAFF | TGTGCCAGCAGCTTGTTCTTCCGGGAAGAAGCTTTCTTT
- | TRBD1 | TRBJ1-1 | TRBV5-5 | CASSLYSGTGWGTEAFF | TGTGCCAGCAGCTTATATTCCGGGACAGGATGGGGCACTGAAGCTTTCTTT
- | - | TRBJ1-5 | TRBV6-2/TRBV6-3 | CASSPGNSNQPQHF | TGTGCCAGCAGTCCAGGGAATAGCAATCAGCCCCAGCATTTT
few | TRBD1 | TRBJ1-4 | TRBV27 | CASSSYTGGWEKLFF | TGTGCCAGCAGTTCCTACACAGGGGGCTGGGAAAAACTGTTTTTT